These T cell receptor beta chains were read from a single sample in a study of OX40 agonist ivuxolimab in advanced cancers. Profiled with immunoSEQ multiplex PCR; TCRdb holds only in-frame clones, not every one. Here the sample spans 71,000 or so clones, more than 85% being singletons. This specimen consisted of CD4+ or CD8+ T cells sorted from blood, obtained in a trial of the OX40 agonist ivuxolimab. These receptor sequences come from an adult with an advanced solid tumor such as melanoma, head and neck, liver or kidney cancer. Both conserved end residues are trimmed from each CDR3. The order of the fields is D gene, J gene, V gene, CDR3 length, CDR3 protein. The D gene is left open where the match is weak.

NA,TRBJ1-3,TRBV10-3,12,AISEEVVVNTIY
NA,TRBJ2-3,TRBV2,13,ASSGQGLSTDTQY
NA,TRBJ1-2,TRBV5-4,13,ASSFDGRSNYGYT
NA,TRBJ2-3,TRBV29-1,11,SVDTGATDTQY
NA,TRBJ2-1,TRBV27,14,ASSGRGTGLYNEQF
NA,TRBJ2-6,TRBV23-1,14,ASSQEGFSGANVLT
TRBD1,TRBJ2-2,TRBV7-3,13,ASSRDRGNTGELF
NA,TRBJ1-4,TRBV6-6,10,ASNREGEKLF
NA,TRBJ1-1,TRBV11-2,11,ASSLTGETEAF
TRBD2,TRBJ2-1,TRBV5-1,12,ASTDKRGDNEQF
NA,TRBJ2-6,TRBV19,14,ASRDHVLSGANVLT
TRBD2,TRBJ2-2,TRBV11-3,14,ASSLGTSGSVGELF
NA,TRBJ2-2,TRBV2,13,ASRIGTSNTGELF
NA,TRBJ1-1,TRBV5-1,14,ASSLGPPGSNTEAF
TRBD2,TRBJ2-5,TRBV29-1,13,SLTSGATGGETQY
TRBD1,TRBJ2-1,TRBV7-3,11,ASSSDRVAEQF
TRBD1,TRBJ2-7,TRBV14,12,ASRGTGGPYEQY
NA,TRBJ1-1,TRBV5-1,14,ASSLDFRRKNTEAF
NA,TRBJ2-5,TRBV11-3,13,ASSLTHGIQETQY
NA,TRBJ2-7,TRBV5-1,14,ASSLSGDIRVGEQY
NA,TRBJ1-1,TRBV5-1,12,ASSIEGGNTEAF
NA,TRBJ2-1,TRBV21-1,12,ASSALAGEREQF
NA,TRBJ2-1,TRBV2,12,ASRRQDGVNEQF
NA,TRBJ2-2,TRBV7-3,13,ASSLSGIDTGELF
NA,TRBJ2-3,TRBV9,13,ASSVMQFPTDTQY
TRBD2,TRBJ2-4,TRBV30,16,AWSRGLAGAIGKNIQY
NA,TRBJ1-6,TRBV6-1,16,ASSEVGGLFDYRSPLH
TRBD1,TRBJ2-1,TRBV6-5,14,ASSYSGRGHHNEQF
TRBD2,TRBJ2-1,TRBV7-3,17,ASSLRHSGSASSYNEQF
NA,TRBJ2-5,TRBV18,13,ASSPPSGSQETQY
NA,TRBJ1-2,TRBV29-1,12,SVEVGTSRPGYT
TRBD2,TRBJ2-3,TRBV5-1,14,ASSFGLAGHTDTQY
NA,TRBJ1-4,TRBV30,12,AWSQQRLSEKLF
TRBD1,TRBJ1-2,TRBV28,12,ASYRTGANYGYT
TRBD2,TRBJ2-1,TRBV7-2,16,ASSHGGLAGSSYNEQF
NA,TRBJ2-3,TRBV7-3,9,ATSRGDTQY
NA,TRBJ1-4,TRBV6-5,13,ASSYSTATNEKLF
NA,TRBJ2-2,TRBV19,15,ASIPTGHHSNTGELF
NA,TRBJ1-1,TRBV29-1,11,SVVRQDYTEAF
TRBD2,TRBJ2-5,TRBV4-3,13,ASSQELAVQETQY
NA,TRBJ1-1,TRBV5-1,12,ASSPGTGNTEAF
NA,TRBJ1-1,TRBV10-3,12,AISIGGSNTEAF
TRBD1,TRBJ1-3,TRBV7-8,16,ASSLRRDRGLLGNTIY
TRBD2,TRBJ2-7,TRBV7-2,13,ASSFSTSGNYEQY
TRBD2,TRBJ2-5,TRBV5-1,13,ASTGLAGGEETQY
TRBD2,TRBJ2-2,TRBV9,14,ASSVGPGGRSGELF
NA,TRBJ2-3,TRBV9,13,ASSSAGVSTDTQY
NA,TRBJ2-7,TRBV7-9,11,ASSLEQYYEQY